These 5 T cell receptor beta chains originate from one sample sequenced in a study of blood T cell repertoires in COVID-19 (dated by TCRdb to about 2020). The library relied on the immunoSEQ multiplex PCR assay. The table comes from immuneACCESS by way of TCRdb, which keeps in-frame sequences with V and J called. Part of the clones is missing from these tables; in studies checked, under half for an unresolved V gene and the rest for unknown reasons. The table for this sample lists fewer than 45,000 clones; around four fifths of them were counted only once. Clones ranked in the top ten supply around an eighth of the sample. Sequencing was done on a sample of peripheral blood. The receptors shown here come from a human donor in a cohort sampled during active COVID-19.

The V gene is TRBV7-2, the J gene TRBJ2-7; D is unclear. Germline CDR1 SGHTA, CDR2 FQGNSA. V was shortened by 5 bases and J by 6 bases, with 8 bases between the two germline ends. This CDR3 comprises 11 residues. The CDR3 coding sequence is TGTGCCAGCAGCCCCCGTATCGAGCAGTACTTC. It yields the protein CASSPRIEQYF. Filled out from reference TRBV7-2 and TRBJ2-7, the complete variable domain reads GAGVSQSPSNKVTEKGKDVELRCDPISGHTALYWYRQSLGQGLEFLIYFQGNSAPDKSGLPSDRFSAERTGGSVSTLTIQRTQQEDSAVYLCASSPRIEQYFGPGTRLTVT.

The table lists this clone with a count of one. V usage is TRBV3-1 (or the pseudogene TRBV3-2) and J usage is TRBJ2-5, with 13 bases aligning to TRBD2. With V trimmed by 4 bases and J by 1 base, 6 bases remained unmatched. This CDR3 comprises 17 residues. The germline V gene encodes CDR1 LGHDT and CDR2 YNNKEL (reference sequence). The CDR3 loop reads CASSLGLAGDPQETQYF. DNA of the CDR3: TGTGCCAGCAGCCTAGGACTAGCGGGGGACCCCCAAGAGACCCAGTACTTC.

The rearrangement joins TRBV4-2 to TRBJ2-1; 14 bases fit TRBD2. The trim removed 3 bases at V and 6 bases at J, leaving 7 bases unmatched. Germline-derived CDR1 and CDR2 are LGHNA and YNFKEQ. The CDR3 sequence is 17 residues long. CDR3 bases: TGTGCCAGCAGCCAGGACATGGGACTAGCGGGGGTCAATGAGCAGTTCTTC. Translation: CASSQDMGLAGVNEQFF.

V and J are TRBV19 and TRBJ1-1; D remains unclear. Germline values: CDR1 LNHDA, CDR2 SQIVND (reference sequence). The CDR3 is made up of 15 amino acids. Trimming stripped 4 bases from V and 0 bases from J, with 12 bases between. In DNA, the CDR3 is TGTGCCAGTAGTAGGGCCTCGGTGGTGAACACTGAAGCTTTCTTT. Its translation is CASSRASVVNTEAFF.

The J gene is TRBJ2-3, the V gene TRBV5-1; 8 bases line up with TRBD2. The V and J ends lost 3 bases and 2 bases, in that order; junction bases with no gene match: 5. CDR1 and CDR2 (germline): SGHRS, YFSETQ. CDR3 length: 15 amino acids. As DNA, the CDR3 is TGCGCCAGCAGCTCCCGGGGGGGCCCCACAGATACGCAGTATTTT. Translating gives CASSSRGGPTDTQYF.